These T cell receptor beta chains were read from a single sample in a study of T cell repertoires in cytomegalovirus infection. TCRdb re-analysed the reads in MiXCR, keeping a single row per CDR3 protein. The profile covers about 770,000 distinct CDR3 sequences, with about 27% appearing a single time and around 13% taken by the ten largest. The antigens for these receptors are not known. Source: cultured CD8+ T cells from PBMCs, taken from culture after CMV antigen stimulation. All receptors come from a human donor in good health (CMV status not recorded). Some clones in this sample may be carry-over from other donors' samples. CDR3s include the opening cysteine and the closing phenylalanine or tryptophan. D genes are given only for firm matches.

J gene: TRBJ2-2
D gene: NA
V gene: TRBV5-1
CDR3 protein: CASSFGPTGTGELFF

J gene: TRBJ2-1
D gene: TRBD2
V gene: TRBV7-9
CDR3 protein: CASSLVGGAGNEQFF

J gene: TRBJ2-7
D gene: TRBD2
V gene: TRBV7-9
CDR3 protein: CASSSLAGAAYEQYF

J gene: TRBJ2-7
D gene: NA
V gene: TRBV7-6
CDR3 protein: CASSFDSLNEQYF

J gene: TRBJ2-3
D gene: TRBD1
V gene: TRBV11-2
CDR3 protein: CASSLDRTGASTDTQYF

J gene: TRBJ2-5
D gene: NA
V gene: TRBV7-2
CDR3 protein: CASSLKGWERQSETQYF

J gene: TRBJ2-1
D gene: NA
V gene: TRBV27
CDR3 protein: CASSLLSAQGGNEQFF

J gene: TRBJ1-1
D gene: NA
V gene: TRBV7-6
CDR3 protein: CASSLSTRTEAFF

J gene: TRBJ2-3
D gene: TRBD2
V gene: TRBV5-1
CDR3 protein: CASSFSGVFNTDTQYF

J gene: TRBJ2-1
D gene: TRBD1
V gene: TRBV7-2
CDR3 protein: CASSSPGGGDNEQFF

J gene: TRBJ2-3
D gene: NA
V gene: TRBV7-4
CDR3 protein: CASSSKKDTQYF

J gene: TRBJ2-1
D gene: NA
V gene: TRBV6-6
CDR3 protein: CASIVAFEQFF

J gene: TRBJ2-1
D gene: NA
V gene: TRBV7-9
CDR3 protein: CASSPQQFF

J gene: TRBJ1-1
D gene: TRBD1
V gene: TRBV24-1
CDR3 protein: CATSPGQGRRTEAFF

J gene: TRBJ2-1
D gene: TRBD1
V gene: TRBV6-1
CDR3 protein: CASSEQGATRYNEQFF

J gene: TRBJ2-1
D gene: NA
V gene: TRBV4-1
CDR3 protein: CASSPSSVAEPYNEQFF

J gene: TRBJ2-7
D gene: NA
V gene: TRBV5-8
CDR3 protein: CASRLRVGEQYF

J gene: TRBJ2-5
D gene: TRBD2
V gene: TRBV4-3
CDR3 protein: CASSQWGGYQETQYF

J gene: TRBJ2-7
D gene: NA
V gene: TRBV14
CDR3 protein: CASSHEGLEQYF

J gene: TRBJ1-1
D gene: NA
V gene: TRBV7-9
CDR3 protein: CASSLGSTVYTEAFF